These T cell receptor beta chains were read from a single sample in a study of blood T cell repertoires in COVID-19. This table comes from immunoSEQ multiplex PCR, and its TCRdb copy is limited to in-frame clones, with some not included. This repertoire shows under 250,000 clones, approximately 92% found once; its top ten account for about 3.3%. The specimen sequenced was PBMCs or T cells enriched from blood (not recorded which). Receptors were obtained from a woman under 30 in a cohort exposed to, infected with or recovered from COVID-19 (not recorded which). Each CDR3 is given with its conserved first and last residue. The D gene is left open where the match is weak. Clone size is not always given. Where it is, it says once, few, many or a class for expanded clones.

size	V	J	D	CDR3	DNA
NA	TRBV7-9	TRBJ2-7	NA	CASSSSYSSYEQYF	TGTGCCAGCAGCTCATCGTACAGCTCCTACGAGCAGTACTTC
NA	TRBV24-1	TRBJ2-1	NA	CATSSPDSPSSYNEQFF	TGTGCCACCAGTTCCCCGGACTCACCGAGCTCCTACAATGAGCAGTTCTTC
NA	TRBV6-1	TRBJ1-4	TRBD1	CASSDGPGQEKLFF	TGTGCCAGCAGTGACGGACCGGGACAGGAAAAACTGTTTTTT
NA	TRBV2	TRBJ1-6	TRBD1	CASRGTGADSPLHF	TGTGCCAGCAGGGGGACAGGGGCGGATTCACCCCTCCACTTT
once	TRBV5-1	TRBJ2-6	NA	CASSLGFGTPGELSGANVLTF	TGCGCCAGCAGCTTGGGTTTCGGCACCCCCGGGGAACTCTCTGGGGCCAACGTCCTGACTTTC
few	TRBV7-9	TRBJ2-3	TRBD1	CASSIGQGNTDTQYF	TGTGCCAGCAGCATTGGACAGGGGAACACAGATACGCAGTATTTT
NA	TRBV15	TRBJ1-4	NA	CATSKGDSGEVEKLFF	TGTGCCACCAGCAAAGGAGACAGCGGGGAGGTTGAAAAACTGTTTTTT
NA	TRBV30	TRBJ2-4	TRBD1	CAWSRTGGGFIQYF	TGTGCCTGGAGCAGGACAGGGGGCGGGTTCATTCAGTACTTC
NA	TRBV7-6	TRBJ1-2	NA	CASSSEHRTRGYTF	TGTGCCAGCAGCTCCGAACATCGAACGAGGGGCTACACCTTC
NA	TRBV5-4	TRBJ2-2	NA	CASRTGEGAGELFF	TGTGCCAGCAGGACAGGGGAGGGGGCCGGGGAGCTGTTTTTT
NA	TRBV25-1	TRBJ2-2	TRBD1	CASSEIARGLTGELFF	TGTGCCAGCAGTGAAATTGCCAGGGGGTTAACCGGGGAGCTGTTTTTT
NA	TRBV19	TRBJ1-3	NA	CASSFTHGNTIYF	TGTGCCAGTAGTTTTACACATGGAAACACCATATATTTT
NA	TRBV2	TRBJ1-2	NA	CASSGDTTNYGYTF	TGTGCCAGCAGTGGGGACACCACTAACTATGGCTACACCTTC
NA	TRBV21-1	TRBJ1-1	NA	CASREDRDTEAFF	TGTGCCAGCAGGGAAGACAGGGACACTGAAGCTTTCTTT
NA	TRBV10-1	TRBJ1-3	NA	CARGQSRTGNTIYF	TGCGCCCGAGGGCAGTCTAGGACGGGAAACACCATATATTTT
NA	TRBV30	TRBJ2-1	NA	CAWSHGTGEVAYNEQFF	TGTGCCTGGAGTCATGGCACAGGGGAGGTGGCCTACAATGAGCAGTTCTTC
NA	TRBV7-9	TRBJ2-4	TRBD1	CASSLVGQGENIQYF	TGTGCCAGCAGCTTAGTGGGACAGGGGGAAAACATTCAGTACTTC
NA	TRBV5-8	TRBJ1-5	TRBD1	CASSLGSTGSNQPQHF	TGTGCCAGCAGCTTGGGGTCGACAGGGAGCAATCAGCCCCAGCATTTT
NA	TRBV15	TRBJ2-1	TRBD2	CATSKEAGFSYNEQFF	TGTGCCACCAGCAAAGAAGCGGGGTTCTCCTACAATGAGCAGTTCTTC
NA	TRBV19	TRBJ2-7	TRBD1	CASSIQGDGSYEQYF	TGTGCCAGTAGTATACAGGGGGATGGGTCCTACGAGCAGTACTTC
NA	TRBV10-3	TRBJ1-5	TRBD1	CAISTGGAGFGQPQHF	TGTGCCATCAGTACAGGGGGCGCAGGGTTCGGTCAGCCCCAGCATTTT
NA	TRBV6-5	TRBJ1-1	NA	CASRQATMNTEAFF	TGTGCCAGCAGACAGGCCACAATGAACACTGAAGCTTTCTTT
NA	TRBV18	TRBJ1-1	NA	CASSPPFGWEAFF	TGTGCCAGCTCACCACCGTTCGGGTGGGAAGCTTTCTTT
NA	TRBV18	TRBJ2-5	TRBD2	CASSATSGGPETQYF	TGTGCCAGCTCAGCAACTAGCGGGGGACCAGAGACCCAGTACTTC
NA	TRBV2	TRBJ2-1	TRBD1	CASLSGTGLLNEQFF	TGTGCCAGTCTTTCCGGGACAGGGCTTCTCAATGAGCAGTTCTTC
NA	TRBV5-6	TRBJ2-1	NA	CASGNPKRTYNEQFF	TGTGCCAGCGGAAACCCTAAGCGGACCTACAATGAGCAGTTCTTC
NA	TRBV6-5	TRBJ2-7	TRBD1	CASTSGQGTYEQYF	TGTGCCAGCACCTCGGGACAGGGGACATACGAGCAGTACTTC
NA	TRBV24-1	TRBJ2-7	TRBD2	CATSARGDEQYF	TGTGCCACCAGTGCCCGGGGGGACGAGCAGTACTTC
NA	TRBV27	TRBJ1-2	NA	CASKPQINYGYTF	TGTGCCAGCAAACCACAAATTAACTATGGCTACACCTTC
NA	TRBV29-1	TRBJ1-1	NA	CSVKGVLNTEAFF	TGCAGCGTCAAGGGGGTCCTGAACACTGAAGCTTTCTTT
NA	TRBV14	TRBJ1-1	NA	CASSRALNTEAFF	TGTGCCAGCAGCCGAGCATTGAACACTGAAGCTTTCTTT
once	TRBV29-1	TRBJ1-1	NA	CSVEEERSLRTEAFF	TGCAGCGTTGAAGAGGAGCGGTCCCTTAGGACTGAAGCTTTCTTT
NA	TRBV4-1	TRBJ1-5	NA	CASSRGGNYQPQHF	TGCGCCAGCAGCCGGGGGGGGAATTATCAGCCCCAGCATTTT
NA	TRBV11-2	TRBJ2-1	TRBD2	CASRAPGLAYNEQFF	TGTGCCAGCAGGGCACCGGGACTAGCGTACAATGAGCAGTTCTTC